In this sample, the clone carrying this T cell receptor (beta chain) turned up many times. What it binds is not known. Stated time point: technical triplicate 1. CD4+ or CD8+ T cells at a count of some 1 million served as input for the sorted libraries. The sample belongs to a study of neurological immune-mediated disorders. cDNA synthesis was performed by 5'RACE with 10-nucleotide random UMIs. TCRdb fed the 5' RACE reads into MiXCR, producing one record per CDR3 protein. The sample yields some 25,000 distinct CDR3 sequences, about 12% seen once. This CDR3 is 17 amino acids long. Germline CDR1 is SGHRS and CDR2 is YFSETQ. Trimming stripped 0 bases from V and 0 bases from J, with 14 bases between. General study points: Subjects shared no identical expanded-clone CDR3 amino acid sequences, suggesting private TCR-beta repertoires in all groups. The greatest TCR clonal expansion appeared in HTLV-1-associated myelopathy and the smallest, falling below healthy controls, in multiple sclerosis.

Sample: CD4+ T cells from blood. This TCR derives from a female donor with HTLV-1-associated myelopathy (HAM/TSP). The chain carries TRBV5-1 and TRBJ2-3; D may be TRBD2 (7 bases). As DNA, the CDR3 is TGCGCCAGCAGCTTGGGGTCCAGCGGGACAAGCACAGATACGCAGTATTTT. Amino acid sequence: CASSLGSSGTSTDTQYF. Supplemented by reference TRBV5-1 and TRBJ2-3, the full variable domain reads KAGVTQTPRYLIKTRGQQVTLSCSPISGHRSVSWYQQTPGQGLQFLFEYFSETQRNKGNFPGRFSGRQFSNSRSEMNVSTLELGDSALYLCASSLGSSGTSTDTQYFGPGTRLTVL.